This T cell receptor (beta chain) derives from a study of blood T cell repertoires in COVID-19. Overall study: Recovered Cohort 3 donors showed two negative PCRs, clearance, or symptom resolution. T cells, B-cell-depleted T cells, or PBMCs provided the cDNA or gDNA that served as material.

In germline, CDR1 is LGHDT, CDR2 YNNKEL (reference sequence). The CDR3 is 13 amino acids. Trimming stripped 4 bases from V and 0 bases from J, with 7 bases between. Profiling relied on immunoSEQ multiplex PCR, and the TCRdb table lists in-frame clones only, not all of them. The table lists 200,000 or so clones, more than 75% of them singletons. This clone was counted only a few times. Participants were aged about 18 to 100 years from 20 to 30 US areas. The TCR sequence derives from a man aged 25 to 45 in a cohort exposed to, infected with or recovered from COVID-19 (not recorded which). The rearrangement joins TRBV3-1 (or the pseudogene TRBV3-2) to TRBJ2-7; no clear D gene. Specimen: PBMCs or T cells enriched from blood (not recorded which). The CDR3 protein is CASSPFSSYEQYF. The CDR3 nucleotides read TGTGCCAGCAGCCCGTTTAGCTCCTACGAGCAGTACTTC.